This T cell receptor beta chain was captured by sequencing in a study of T cell responses to AZD1222 COVID-19 vaccine. Overall study findings and caveats: Repertoire samples came only from after the peak T cell response. Clonal diversity may have been underestimated, and the donors were mostly white British, with more females than males. Breadth and depth of Spike-specific TCRs rose after two AZD1222 doses. Reportedly, nearly half of unique spike TCRs recognized epitopes outside B.1.351/B.1.1.7 mutations.

Worth noting for this clone: Its specificity is unknown.

Per the germline V gene, CDR1 is SGHNT and CDR2 is YENEEA. CDR3 length: 14 amino acids. V shed 5 bases and J shed 1 base, with 11 bases lying between them. Generated by immunoSEQ multiplex PCR, the TCRdb table keeps only in-frame clones and is missing some. The table records about 140,000 clones, around 90% of them present only once. This material consisted of peripheral blood, taken 28 days after the second dose of the MenACWY control vaccine. This TCR was sampled from an adult who received the MenACWY meningococcal vaccine as a control. The chain joins TRBV11-3 to TRBJ2-5, with D perhaps TRBD1 or TRBD2 (5 bases each). The CDR3 here is CASSRGPAQETQYF. Here the CDR3 DNA reads TGTGCCAGCAGCAGGGGACCAGCCCAAGAGACCCAGTACTTC.